A single sample is the source of the 22 T cell receptor beta chains below, sequenced in a study of T cell responses to AZD1222 COVID-19 vaccine. The method was immunoSEQ multiplex PCR; TCRdb's version includes in-frame clones alone and lacks a portion of them. This sample carries approximately 150,000 clones, 91% of them seen once, and the ten largest clones take approximately 2%. The sequenced sample was peripheral blood, obtained on day 0 of AZD1222 vaccination. The origin of the receptors is an adult in good health.

This chain uses TRBV6-5 with TRBJ1-2, with 8 bases identical to TRBD1. The CDR3 contains 15 residues. The ends lost 4 bases at V and 8 bases at J; junction bases unmatched: 12. Germline lookup yields CDR1 MNHEY and CDR2 SVGAGI. CDR3 DNA: TGTGCCAGCAGTTCTTACCGGCAGGGGGCGTCGGGCTACACCTTC. Its protein product is CASSSYRQGASGYTF.

This chain connects TRBV11-2 to TRBJ1-3; no clear D. Trimming pared 2 bases from V and 0 bases from J, leaving 11 bases between. The germline V gene has CDR1 SGHAT and CDR2 FQNNGV. The length of the CDR3 is 16 residues. The CDR3, as DNA: TGTGCCAGCAGCTTACTCTTAGGGAGCTCTGGAAACACCATATATTTT. Protein sequence: CASSLLLGSSGNTIYF.

The CDR3: CASSPGYSGNTIYF. The CDR3 DNA reads as TGTGCCAGCAGCCCCGGATACTCTGGAAACACCATATATTTT. J is TRBJ1-3 and V is TRBV6-5; D gene uncertain. The CDR3 is 14 residues long. The V end was cut by 6 bases, the J end by 0 bases, with 9 bases between. CDR1 is MNHEY and CDR2 is SVGAGI in the germline V gene.

The chain has TRBV10-2 and TRBJ2-1; TRBD2 might be the D (7 bases). The germline V and J ends were trimmed by 6 bases and 1 base, with 13 bases remaining between them. CDR3 length: 15 amino acids. CDR1 is WSHSY, CDR2 SAAADI, per germline. The chain's CDR3 is CASSFRGGSYNEQFF. The CDR3 DNA reads TGCGCCAGCAGCTTCAGGGGAGGGTCCTACAATGAGCAGTTCTTC.

J is TRBJ2-3 and V is TRBV7-2; 11 nucleotides agree with TRBD1. CDR1 is SGHTA, CDR2 FQGNSA, per germline. Trimming at V came to 7 bases and at J to 7 bases, leaving 10 bases not matched to a gene. CDR3 length equals 15 residues. CDR3 sequence: CASTPRGQGANTQYF. DNA of the CDR3: TGTGCCAGCACCCCCCGCGGACAGGGGGCGAATACGCAGTATTTT.

The chain joins TRBV19 to TRBJ1-3; no definite D call. CDR3 length: 14 amino acids. In germline, CDR1 is LNHDA, CDR2 SQIVND (reference sequence). V dropped 7 bases and J dropped 0 bases, with 10 bases sitting between them. The CDR3 reads CASISSFSGNTIYF. The CDR3 DNA sequence: TGTGCCAGTATATCTTCGTTCTCTGGAAACACCATATATTTT.

The chain is built from TRBV7-8 and TRBJ2-7; D may correspond to TRBD1 or TRBD2 (5 bases each). The germline CDR1 and CDR2 sequences are SGHVS and FQNEAQ. Trimming stripped 1 base from V and 3 bases from J, with 13 bases between. The CDR3 length is 15 residues. CDR3 amino acids: CASSLGGTRVYEQYF. The DNA of the CDR3 is TGTGCCAGCAGCTTAGGTGGGACCCGGGTCTACGAGCAGTACTTC. Looking up the rest from reference TRBV7-8 and TRBJ2-7 gives the full variable domain: GAGVSQSPRYKVAKRGQDVALRCDPISGHVSLFWYQQALGQGPEFLTYFQNEAQLDKSGLPSDRFFAERPEGSVSTLKIQRTQQEDSAVYLCASSLGGTRVYEQYFGPGTRLTVT.

CDR3 in DNA: TGCGCCAGCAGCCAAACAGGGGTGGACGAGCAGTACTTC. Translating it yields CASSQTGVDEQYF. The rearrangement joins TRBV4-3 to TRBJ2-7, with TRBD1 matching 7 bases. V dropped 2 bases and J dropped 5; count of bases not matched to a gene: 3. Germline V gives CDR1 LGHNA, CDR2 YSLEER. The CDR3 sequence is 13 residues long.

V is TRBV27 and J is TRBJ2-7; 8 bases are shared with TRBD2. V dropped 7 bases and J dropped 0; count of bases not matched to a gene: 5. Germline values: CDR1 MNHEY, CDR2 SMNVEV (reference sequence). CDR3 length: 14 residues. The CDR3 sequence is CASTATSASYEQYF. CDR3 sequence (DNA): TGTGCCAGCACCGCGACTAGCGCCTCCTACGAGCAGTACTTC.

The gene calls are TRBV28 and TRBJ1-5; 7 bases match TRBD1. V lost 7 bases, J lost 6 bases, and 9 bases stayed unmatched. CDR3 size: 14 residues. Germline CDR1 reads MDHEN; CDR2 reads SYDVKM. DNA for the CDR3: TGTGCCAGCACCCGCTTGACAGGGACTCAGCCCCAGCATTTT. This sequence encodes CASTRLTGTQPQHF.

The chain is built from TRBV11-2 and TRBJ1-2; D might be TRBD1 (6 bases). There are 18 residues in the CDR3. Trimming stripped 1 base from V and 0 bases from J, with 18 bases between. Germline V CDR1 and CDR2: SGHAT, FQNNGV. CDR3 nucleotide sequence: TGTGCCAGCAGCTTAGGAGGGGGAGTTAACCCTTCTAACTATGGCTACACCTTC. It yields the protein CASSLGGGVNPSNYGYTF.

The V gene is TRBV10-2, the J gene TRBJ2-2; D remains ambiguous. The V end lost 4 bases, the J end lost 5 bases, and 8 bases lay between the germline ends. The germline V gene encodes CDR1 WSHSY and CDR2 SAAADI. This CDR3 is 13 amino acids long. Written as DNA, the CDR3 is TGCGCCAGCAGTGGGGGTTTAACCGGGGAGCTGTTTTTT. Translating gives CASSGGLTGELFF.

The CDR3 nucleotides are TGCAGTGCTAGTGACGGGGCACCCTACGAGCAGTACTTC. Encoded protein: CSASDGAPYEQYF. This chain links TRBV20-1 with TRBJ2-7, with D perhaps given as TRBD1 or TRBD2 (5 bases each). This CDR3 is built from 13 residues. The germline V gene has CDR1 DFQATT and CDR2 SNEGSKA (reference sequence). V lost 3 bases to trimming and J lost 2 bases, with 11 bases between them.

This sequence joins TRBV13 and TRBJ1-2; D remains unclear. Between the trimmed V and J ends, which lost 2 bases and 7 bases, there was a span of 11 bases. The CDR3 sequence is 13 residues long. Germline CDR1 PRHDT, CDR2 FYEKMQ (reference sequence). The CDR3 coding sequence is TGTGCCAGCAGCTTACTAGGACTTACTGGCTACACCTTC. Amino acids: CASSLLGLTGYTF.

The CDR3 loop is CASSGTTRGDTDTQYF. The CDR3 region has the DNA TGTGCCAGTAGCGGGACCACCCGCGGAGACACAGATACGCAGTATTTT. The V and J genes are TRBV19 and TRBJ2-3; D tentatively fits TRBD1 or TRBD2 (5 bases each). CDR1 LNHDA and CDR2 SQIVND come from the germline V gene (reference sequence). V was trimmed by 6 bases and J by 2 bases, leaving 18 bases between them. This CDR3 has 16 residues.

The chain joins TRBV19 to TRBJ1-1, with unresolved D. Germline V gives CDR1 LNHDA, CDR2 SQIVND (reference sequence). The CDR3 contains 11 residues. V lost 7 bases to trimming and J lost 7 bases, with 10 bases between them. CDR3 DNA sequence: TGTGCCAGTATTGTAGCCTATGAAGCTTTCTTT. It specifies CASIVAYEAFF.

The J gene is TRBJ2-7, the V gene TRBV28, with a tentative D call TRBD2 (6 bases). Germline V gene lookup returns CDR1 MDHEN and CDR2 SYDVKM. V gave up 6 bases and J gave up 4 bases, with 13 bases separating them. This CDR3 comprises 13 residues. This chain's CDR3 is CASRRGGLYEQYF. The DNA for the CDR3 is TGTGCCAGCAGGAGAGGAGGGTTGTACGAGCAGTACTTC.

The rearrangement uses TRBV19 and TRBJ1-1; D gene uncertain. The CDR3 has 12 amino acids. V lost 4 bases to trimming and J lost 9 bases, with 12 bases between them. Germline V gene data show CDR1 as LNHDA and CDR2 as SQIVND (reference sequence). The CDR3 DNA sequence: TGTGCCAGTAGTAACCGAAGGTCAAAAGCTTTCTTT. Protein: CASSNRRSKAFF.

The chain is built from TRBV5-4 and TRBJ1-4; D remains unclear. With 4 bases removed from V and 0 bases from J, the gap between germline ends came to 10 bases. The CDR3 consists of 15 residues. Germline assignment: CDR1 SGHNT and CDR2 YYREEE (reference sequence). CDR3 region: CASSRQAPTNEKLFF. The CDR3 region has the DNA TGTGCCAGCAGCCGCCAGGCCCCAACTAATGAAAAACTGTTTTTT.

Only one count was recorded for this clone. This rearrangement joins TRBV27 to TRBJ1-2, with TRBD1 as a possible D gene (5 bases). V dropped 5 bases and J dropped 12 bases, with 22 bases sitting between them. Germline V CDR1 and CDR2: MNHEY, SMNVEV (reference sequence). This CDR3 region has 14 residues. CDR3 nucleotide sequence: TGTGCCAGCAGTCCTGATAGGGCCCTGGGGGTCCACACCTTC. It translates to CASSPDRALGVHTF.

The chain employs TRBV6-2 or TRBV6-3 and TRBJ2-7; 7 nucleotides match TRBD1. Germline V gene lookup returns CDR1 MNHEY and CDR2 SVGEGT. This CDR3 contains 16 residues. J gave up 2 bases and V 0 bases, and 7 bases lay outside the gene matches. The chain's CDR3 is CASSYSAGTVPYEQYF. The CDR3 DNA sequence: TGTGCCAGCAGTTACTCAGCCGGGACAGTGCCCTACGAGCAGTACTTC.

The chain uses TRBV28 and TRBJ1-5; D call uncertain. CDR1 is MDHEN and CDR2 is SYDVKM in the germline V gene. The CDR3 loop spans 10 amino acids. V lost 11 bases and J 4 bases, leaving 6 bases between the germline ends. This chain's CDR3 is CAGGNQPQHF. Written as DNA, the CDR3 is TGTGCCGGTGGGAATCAGCCCCAGCATTTT. The full variable domain, with the rest looked up from reference TRBV28 and TRBJ1-5, is DVKVTQSSRYLVKRTGEKVFLECVQDMDHENMFWYRQDPGLGLRLIYFSYDVKMKEKGDIPEGYSVSREKKERFSLILESASTNQTSMYLCAGGNQPQHFGDGTRLSIL.